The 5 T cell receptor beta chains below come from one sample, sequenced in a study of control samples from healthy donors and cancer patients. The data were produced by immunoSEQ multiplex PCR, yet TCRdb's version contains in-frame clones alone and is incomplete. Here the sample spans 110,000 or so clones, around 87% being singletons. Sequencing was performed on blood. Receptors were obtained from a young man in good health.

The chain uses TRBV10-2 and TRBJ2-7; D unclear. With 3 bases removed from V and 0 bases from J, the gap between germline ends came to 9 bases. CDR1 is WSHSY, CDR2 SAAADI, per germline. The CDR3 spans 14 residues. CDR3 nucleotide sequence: TGCGCCAGCAGTGACGGCGTAAGCTCCTACGAGCAGTACGTC. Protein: CASSDGVSSYEQYV.

DNA for the CDR3: TGCGCCAGCAGCCCGACTGTGGCCACTGAAGCTTTCTTT. Protein sequence: CASSPTVATEAFF. The chain couples TRBV5-1 to TRBJ1-1; no clear D. CDR3 length: 13 amino acids. The V gene's germline CDR1 is SGHRS and CDR2 YFSETQ. With 4 bases removed from V and 4 bases from J, the gap between germline ends came to 11 bases.

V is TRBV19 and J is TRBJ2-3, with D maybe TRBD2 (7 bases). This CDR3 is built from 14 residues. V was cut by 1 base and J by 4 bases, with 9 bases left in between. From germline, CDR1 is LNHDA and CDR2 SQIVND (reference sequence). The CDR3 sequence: CASSIAGGADTQYF. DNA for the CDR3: TGTGCCAGTAGTATAGCGGGGGGCGCAGATACGCAGTATTTT. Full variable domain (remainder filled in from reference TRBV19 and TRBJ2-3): DGGITQSPKYLFRKEGQNVTLSCEQNLNHDAMYWYRQDPGQGLRLIYYSQIVNDFQKGDIAEGYSVSREKKESFPLTVTSAQKNPTAFYLCASSIAGGADTQYFGPGTRLTVL.

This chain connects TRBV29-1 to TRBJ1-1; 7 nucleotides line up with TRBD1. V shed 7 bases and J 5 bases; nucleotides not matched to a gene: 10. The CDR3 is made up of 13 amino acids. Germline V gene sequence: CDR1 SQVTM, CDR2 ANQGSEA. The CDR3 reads CSAVTGSGTEAFF. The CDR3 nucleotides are TGCAGCGCTGTGACAGGGAGCGGGACTGAAGCTTTCTTT.

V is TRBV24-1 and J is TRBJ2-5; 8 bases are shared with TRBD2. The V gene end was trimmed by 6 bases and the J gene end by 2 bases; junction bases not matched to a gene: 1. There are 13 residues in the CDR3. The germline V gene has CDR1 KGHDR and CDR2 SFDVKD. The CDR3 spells CATSRGGQETQYF. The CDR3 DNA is TGTGCCACCAGTCGGGGGGGGCAAGAGACCCAGTACTTC.